Below are 24 T cell receptor beta chains sequenced from a single sample in a study of healthy donors' naive CD4 and CD8 T cells. A linear amplification protocol produced the TCR libraries from around 0.55 ug of total RNA. One entry per CDR3 protein, called by TCRdb with MiXCR from the reads. Counted here are about 200,000 distinct CDR3 sequences, over 60% occurring once; the ten biggest clones make up roughly 2.3%. Sequencing was carried out using naive CD4+ and CD8+ T cells sorted from blood, pooled from several donors. Source of these receptors: a pool of human donors in good health; the sample pools cells from several healthy donors.

This clonotype was counted a few times. The chain recombines TRBV7-2 with TRBJ1-2, with 7 bases identical to TRBD1. This CDR3 contains 13 residues. V lost 4 bases to trimming and J lost 2 bases; unmatched junction nucleotides: 1. Germline-derived CDR1 and CDR2 are SGHTA and FQGNSA. The chain's CDR3 is CASSSTGNYGYTF. The CDR3, as DNA: TGTGCCAGCAGCTCGACAGGGAACTATGGCTACACCTTC.

The chain joins TRBV29-1 to TRBJ2-7; 11 nucleotides align to TRBD2. The CDR3 runs 17 residues. Germline CDR1 SQVTM, CDR2 ANQGSEA. The junction had 13 bases not matched to a gene; V was cut back by 6 bases and J by 0 bases. The CDR3 region is CSVQLWGLAAISYEQYF. In DNA form, the CDR3 reads TGCAGCGTCCAACTTTGGGGACTAGCGGCGATCTCCTACGAGCAGTACTTC.

The V gene is TRBV6-2 or TRBV6-3, the J gene TRBJ2-6; 7 bases match TRBD1. The V gene's germline CDR1 is MNHEY and CDR2 SVGEGT. With V trimmed by 4 bases and J by 0 bases, 6 bases remained unmatched. The CDR3 is 17 amino acids. The CDR3: CASSSTGALSGANVLTF. The CDR3 DNA is TGTGCCAGCAGTTCTACAGGGGCCCTCTCTGGGGCCAACGTCCTGACTTTC.

The rearrangement links TRBV6-2 or TRBV6-3 to TRBJ2-1, with 11 bases aligning to TRBD2. The ends lost 1 base at V and 6 bases at J; junction bases unmatched: 2. Germline CDR1 and CDR2: MNHEY and SVGEGT. The CDR3 is 15 amino acids. The CDR3 DNA sequence: TGTGCCAGCAGTTACTTGACTAGCGGGACCAATGAGCAGTTCTTC. Its translation: CASSYLTSGTNEQFF.

The V call is TRBV29-1, the J call TRBJ1-1, with D maybe TRBD1 (5 bases). The V end lost 4 bases, the J end lost 7 bases, and 10 bases lay between the germline ends. CDR1 and CDR2 from the germline V gene are SQVTM and ANQGSEA. The CDR3 contains 11 residues. Here the CDR3 reads CSVGYGGEAFF. CDR3 sequence (DNA): TGCAGCGTTGGGTATGGGGGTGAAGCTTTCTTT.

The chain links TRBV29-1 to TRBJ1-1; 7 nucleotides match TRBD1. J was trimmed by 11 bases and V by 6 bases; bases with no gene match: 12. The germline gives CDR1 SQVTM, CDR2 ANQGSEA. The CDR3 is made up of 12 amino acids. The CDR3 here is CSVETAPGQAFF. Here the CDR3 DNA reads TGCAGCGTGGAGACAGCCCCGGGACAGGCTTTCTTT. Drawing the rest from reference TRBV29-1 and TRBJ1-1, the complete variable domain is SAVISQKPSRDICQRGTSLTIQCQVDSQVTMMFWYRQQPGQSLTLIATANQGSEATYESGFVIDKFPISRPNLTFSTLTVSNMSPEDSSIYLCSVETAPGQAFFGQGTRLTVV.

This chain connects TRBV12-3 or TRBV12-4 to TRBJ1-3, with D uncertain. The CDR3 runs to 16 residues. Trimming took off 9 bases at V and 0 bases at J, with 18 bases between the two ends. The CDR3 is CASPARGQSSGNTIYF. The CDR3 DNA is TGTGCCAGTCCAGCCCGTGGGCAGAGCTCTGGAAACACCATATATTTT.

This clonotype was observed a handful of times. The chain joins TRBV4-3 to TRBJ2-1, with a weak D call TRBD1 (6 bases). CDR1 and CDR2 (germline): LGHNA, YSLEER. CDR3 length: 16 amino acids. With 1 base removed from V and 7 bases from J, the gap between germline ends came to 17 bases. In nucleotides, the CDR3 is TGCGCCAGCAGCCAAGCTCTGATGACAGGCGGGAATGAGCAGTTCTTC. Translating it yields CASSQALMTGGNEQFF.

The CDR3 loop is CASRLAGGPGETQYF. DNA for the CDR3: TGTGCCAGCCGATTAGCGGGAGGGCCGGGGGAGACCCAGTACTTC. The gene calls are TRBV28 and TRBJ2-5; 11 nucleotides align to TRBD2. CDR3 length equals 15 residues. CDR1 is MDHEN and CDR2 is SYDVKM in the germline V gene. Germline trimming cut 8 bases from V and 5 bases from J; bases unmatched to any gene: 10.

V is TRBV27 and J is TRBJ2-1; the D is unclear. Germline CDR1 MNHEY, CDR2 SMNVEV (reference sequence). The CDR3 contains 13 residues. Deletions cut 6 bases from V and 2 bases from J, with 8 bases between. DNA of the CDR3: TGTGCCAGCAGCCTCCCCGCCTACAATGAGCAGTTCTTC. Its translation is CASSLPAYNEQFF.

The gene calls are TRBV6-5 and TRBJ2-2; D gene uncertain. The germline V gene encodes CDR1 MNHEY and CDR2 SVGAGI. The CDR3 contains 14 residues. V was shortened by 0 bases and J by 3 bases, with 5 bases between the two germline ends. As DNA, the CDR3 is TGTGCCAGCAGTTACTCGTGGTACACCGGGGAGCTGTTTTTT. The encoded protein is CASSYSWYTGELFF.

The V and J genes are TRBV6-9 and TRBJ2-3; 10 positions agree with TRBD2. CDR1 and CDR2 from the germline V gene are MNHGY and SVAAGI. V dropped 6 bases and J dropped 0; count of bases not matched to a gene: 27. This CDR3 has 23 amino acids. The CDR3 reads CASSPPTSGTSVRRGPSTDTQYF. The CDR3 nucleotides are TGTGCCAGCAGCCCACCGACCTCCGGGACTAGCGTCCGGAGAGGGCCCAGCACAGATACGCAGTATTTT.

About this clonotype: A junction end diverges from the germline sequence, so it may reflect a read error. The chain carries TRBV7-2 and TRBJ1-1; TRBD1 aligns across 7 bases. This CDR3 spans 14 amino acids. Germline CDR1 reads SGHTA; CDR2 reads FQGNSA. The CDR3 sequence: CASSARQGGTEAFF. In DNA form, the CDR3 reads TGTGCCAGCAGCGCTAGACAGGGAGGCACTGAAGCTTTCTTC.

This clonotype has only a few counts. This chain connects TRBV29-1 to TRBJ2-1; TRBD2 matches 8 bases. The CDR3 length is 14 residues. Germline V CDR1 and CDR2: SQVTM, ANQGSEA. V shed 3 bases, J shed 0 bases, and the junction held 1 base outside the gene matches. This chain's CDR3 is CSVEREDSYNEQFF. As DNA, the CDR3 is TGCAGCGTTGAGCGGGAGGACTCCTACAATGAGCAGTTCTTC.

The chain combines TRBV24-1 with TRBJ2-7; perhaps TRBD2 as D (5 bases). CDR1 KGHDR and CDR2 SFDVKD come from the germline V gene. V lost 5 bases, J lost 2 bases, and 18 bases lay in between. The CDR3 consists of 16 residues. DNA of the CDR3: TGTGCCACCAGTGGTCGGACTCAAGGACGGGCCTACGAGCAGTACTTC. Amino acid sequence: CATSGRTQGRAYEQYF.

The chain recombines TRBV19 with TRBJ2-1; D is unresolved. This CDR3 comprises 15 residues. CDR1 and CDR2 from the germline V gene are LNHDA and SQIVND (reference sequence). Deletions cut 5 bases from V and 10 bases from J, with 21 bases between. This CDR3 is CASSLLDRVTVEQFF. DNA for the CDR3: TGTGCCAGTAGTTTATTGGATAGGGTGACGGTGGAGCAGTTCTTC.

The chain is built from TRBV29-1 and TRBJ1-2; no clear D. Germline V gene data show CDR1 as SQVTM and CDR2 as ANQGSEA. This CDR3 comprises 13 residues. V lost 7 bases to trimming and J lost 3 bases, with 15 bases between them. In nucleotides, the CDR3 is TGCAGCGCCAGTAGGTCGGATGACTATGGCTACACCTTC. Translating gives CSASRSDDYGYTF.

The chain is built from TRBV29-1 and TRBJ2-1; 7 bases are shared with TRBD2. Germline V lookup: CDR1 SQVTM, CDR2 ANQGSEA. The CDR3 is 16 amino acids. With V trimmed by 6 bases and J by 10 bases, 21 bases remained unmatched. CDR3 DNA: TGCAGCGTCCCCGAGATGGGGACTATGCTCTCGGAGGAGCAGTTCTTC. Encoded protein: CSVPEMGTMLSEEQFF.

The rearrangement uses TRBV29-1 and TRBJ2-2, with no clear D. The germline gives CDR1 SQVTM, CDR2 ANQGSEA. The germline V and J ends were trimmed by 5 bases and 2 bases, with 6 bases remaining between them. This CDR3 spans 12 amino acids. The CDR3 region has the DNA TGCAGCGTTCCTCTCAACACCGGGGAGCTGTTTTTT. Translating gives CSVPLNTGELFF.

V and J are TRBV11-1 and TRBJ2-7, with a tentative D call TRBD2 (6 bases). This CDR3 has 14 amino acids. Germline V gene data show CDR1 as SGHAT and CDR2 as FQDESV (reference sequence). V was trimmed by 5 bases and J by 3 bases, leaving 14 bases between them. Written as DNA, the CDR3 is TGTGCCAGCAGCCTAACCGAAGCGGGCTACGAGCAGTACTTC. This sequence encodes CASSLTEAGYEQYF.

V is TRBV19 and J is TRBJ2-3; D remains ambiguous. The CDR3 sequence is 14 residues long. Between the trimmed V and J ends, which lost 7 bases and 2 bases, there was a span of 13 bases. CDR1 and CDR2 from the germline V gene are LNHDA and SQIVND (reference sequence). The CDR3 loop reads CASTGPDDTDTQYF. The CDR3, as DNA: TGTGCCAGTACCGGACCCGATGACACAGATACGCAGTATTTT.

The rearrangement uses TRBV19 and TRBJ1-1; no firm D call. Germline CDR1 reads LNHDA; CDR2 reads SQIVND (reference sequence). V was clipped by 11 bases and J by 4 bases, with 14 bases between them. This CDR3 spans 12 amino acids. CDR3 nucleotides: TGTGCCTCAAAAGGAGTTTTCACTGAAGCTTTCTTT. This translates into CASKGVFTEAFF.

The rearrangement uses TRBV2 and TRBJ2-7; a possible D gene is TRBD1 (6 bases). The CDR3 has 12 residues. In germline, CDR1 is SNHLY, CDR2 FYNNEI. The germline V and J ends were trimmed by 11 bases and 2 bases, with 13 bases remaining between them. The CDR3 sequence: CAVPTGTYEQYF. The CDR3 nucleotides read TGTGCCGTTCCAACAGGGACCTACGAGCAGTACTTC.

The genes are TRBV19 and TRBJ2-4, with D possibly TRBD2 on 5 matching bases. Trimming pared 2 bases from V and 5 bases from J, leaving 7 bases between. Germline V CDR1 and CDR2: LNHDA, SQIVND (reference sequence). The length of the CDR3 is 13 residues. CDR3 bases: TGTGCCAGTAGTATATCGCGGGAAAACATTCAGTACTTC. It specifies CASSISRENIQYF.